This record covers a single TCR beta chain. Its antigen is unidentified. Healthy bone marrow donors supplied every sample. Unrecorded immune exposures were likely, despite nominal health at sampling. This entry is derived from a study of cytomegalovirus exposure and HLA in healthy donors. Use of 60 Vbeta and 13 Jbeta primers characterized the PCR. The protocol was immunoSEQ multiplex PCR, while the TCRdb copy is restricted to in-frame clones and leaves out a portion. The data hold 95,000 to 110,000 clones, with under 80% observed a single time. The study, taken as a whole, reports: As a later analysis showed, a missense DCLRE1C variant was linked to trimming of TCR beta V- and J-genes. Sequencing likely caused a cluster of highly shared sequence variants.

This TCR was sampled from a woman aged 18-35 years in good health and CMV-seropositive. The sequencing input was PBMCs.

CDR3 residues: CASSVSGRMNNEQFF. CDR3 DNA: TGTGCCAGCAGCGTGAGCGGGAGGATGAACAATGAGCAGTTCTTC. The chain has TRBV9 and TRBJ2-1; 9 nucleotides align to TRBD2. The CDR3 runs 15 residues. With 2 bases clipped from V and 5 bases from J, the junction kept 5 bases outside the gene matches. The germline V gene has CDR1 SGDLS and CDR2 YYNGEE. Together with reference TRBV9 and TRBJ2-1, the CDR3 gives the full variable domain: DSGVTQTPKHLITATGQRVTLRCSPRSGDLSVYWYQQSLDQGLQFLIQYYNGEERAKGNILERFSAQQFPDLHSELNLSSLELGDSALYFCASSVSGRMNNEQFFGPGTRLTVL.